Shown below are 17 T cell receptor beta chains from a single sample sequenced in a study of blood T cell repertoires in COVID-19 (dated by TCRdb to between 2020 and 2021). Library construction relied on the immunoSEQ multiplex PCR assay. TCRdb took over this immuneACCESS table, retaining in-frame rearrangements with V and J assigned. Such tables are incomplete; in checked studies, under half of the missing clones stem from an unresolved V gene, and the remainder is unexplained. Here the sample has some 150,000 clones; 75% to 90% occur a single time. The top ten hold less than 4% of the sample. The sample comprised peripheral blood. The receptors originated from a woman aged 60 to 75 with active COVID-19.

DNA of the CDR3: TGCGCCAGCAGCTTGCAGGTAACCTACGAGCAGTACTTC. Amino acids: CASSLQVTYEQYF. This chain links TRBV5-1 with TRBJ2-7; D gene unclear. Germline-derived CDR1 and CDR2 are SGHRS and YFSETQ. The CDR3 contains 13 residues. The V gene lost 1 base and the J gene lost 2 bases, with 7 bases spanning the gap.

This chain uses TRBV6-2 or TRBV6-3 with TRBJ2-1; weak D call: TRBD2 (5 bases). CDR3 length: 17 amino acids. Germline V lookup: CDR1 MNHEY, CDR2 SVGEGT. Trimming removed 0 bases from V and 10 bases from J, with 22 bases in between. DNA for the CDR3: TGTGCCAGCAGTTACTCTTTTAAGGGCGGCCCGAGGGAAGAGCAGTTCTTC. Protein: CASSYSFKGGPREEQFF.

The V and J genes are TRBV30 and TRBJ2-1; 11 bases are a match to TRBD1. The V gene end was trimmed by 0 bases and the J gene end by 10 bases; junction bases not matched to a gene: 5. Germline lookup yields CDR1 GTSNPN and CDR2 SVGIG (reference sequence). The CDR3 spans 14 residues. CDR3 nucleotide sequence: TGTGCCTGGAGTGTCCGGACAGGGGGCGGGGAGCAGTTCTTC. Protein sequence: CAWSVRTGGGEQFF.

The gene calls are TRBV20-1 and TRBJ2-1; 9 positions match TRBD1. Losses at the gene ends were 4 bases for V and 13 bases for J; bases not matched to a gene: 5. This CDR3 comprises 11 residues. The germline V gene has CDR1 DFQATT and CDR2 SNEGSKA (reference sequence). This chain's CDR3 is CSANRDRDQFF. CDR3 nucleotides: TGCAGTGCTAACAGGGACAGGGATCAGTTCTTC.

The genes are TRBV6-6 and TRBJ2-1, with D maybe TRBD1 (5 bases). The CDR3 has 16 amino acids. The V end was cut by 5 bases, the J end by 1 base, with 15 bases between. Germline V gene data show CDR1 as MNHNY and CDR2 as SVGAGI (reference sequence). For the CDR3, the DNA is TGTGCCAGCAGTCGAGGCAGGGCACCTTCCTACAATGAGCAGTTCTTC. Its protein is CASSRGRAPSYNEQFF.

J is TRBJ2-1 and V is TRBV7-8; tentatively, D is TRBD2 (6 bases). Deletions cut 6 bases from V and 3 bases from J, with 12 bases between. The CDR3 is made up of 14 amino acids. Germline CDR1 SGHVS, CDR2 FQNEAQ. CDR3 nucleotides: TGTGCCAGCAGAGCGGCGGGATTCTACAATGAGCAGTTCTTC. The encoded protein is CASRAAGFYNEQFF. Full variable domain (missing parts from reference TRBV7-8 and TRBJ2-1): GAGVSQSPRYKVAKRGQDVALRCDPISGHVSLFWYQQALGQGPEFLTYFQNEAQLDKSGLPSDRFFAERPEGSVSTLKIQRTQQEDSAVYLCASRAAGFYNEQFFGPGTRLTVL.

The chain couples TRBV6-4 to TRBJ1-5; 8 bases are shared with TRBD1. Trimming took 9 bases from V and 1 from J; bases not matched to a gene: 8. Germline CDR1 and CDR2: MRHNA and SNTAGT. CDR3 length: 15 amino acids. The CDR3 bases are TGTGCCAGTTTCCCAGGGGGCAGGAGCAATCAGCCCCAGCATTTT. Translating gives CASFPGGRSNQPQHF.

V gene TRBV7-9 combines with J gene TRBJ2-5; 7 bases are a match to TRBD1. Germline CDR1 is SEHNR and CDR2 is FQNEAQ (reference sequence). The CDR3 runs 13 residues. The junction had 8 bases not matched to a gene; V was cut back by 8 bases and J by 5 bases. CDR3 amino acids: CASSKGGRETQYF. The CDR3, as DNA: TGTGCCAGCTCAAAAGGGGGCCGCGAGACCCAGTACTTC.

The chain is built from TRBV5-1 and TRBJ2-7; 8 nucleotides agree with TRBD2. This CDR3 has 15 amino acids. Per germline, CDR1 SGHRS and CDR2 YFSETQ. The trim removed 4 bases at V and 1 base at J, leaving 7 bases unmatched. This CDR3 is CASSRRGGGSYEQYF. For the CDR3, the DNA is TGCGCCAGCAGCAGACGGGGGGGCGGATCCTACGAGCAGTACTTC.

In DNA, the CDR3 is TGTGCCAGCAGTTACTTAGTCCCCAATGAGCAGTTCTTC. Protein product: CASSYLVPNEQFF. The chain has TRBV6-2 or TRBV6-3 and TRBJ2-1; D uncertain. The CDR3 covers 13 residues. Germline V gene lookup returns CDR1 MNHEY and CDR2 SVGEGT. V was trimmed by 1 base and J by 6 bases, leaving 7 bases between them.

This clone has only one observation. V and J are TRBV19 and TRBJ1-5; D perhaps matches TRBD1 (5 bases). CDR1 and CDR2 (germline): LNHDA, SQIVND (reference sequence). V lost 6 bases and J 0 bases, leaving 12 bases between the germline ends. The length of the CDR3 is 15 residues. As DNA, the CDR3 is TGTGCCAGTAGCCCTGGGGACTATAGCAATCAGCCCCAGCATTTT. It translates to CASSPGDYSNQPQHF.

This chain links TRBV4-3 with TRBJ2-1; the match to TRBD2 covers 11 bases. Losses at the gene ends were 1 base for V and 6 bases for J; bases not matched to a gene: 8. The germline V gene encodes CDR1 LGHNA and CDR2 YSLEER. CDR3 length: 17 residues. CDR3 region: CASSQGGSGRASNEQFF. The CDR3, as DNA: TGCGCCAGCAGCCAAGGCGGTAGCGGGAGGGCCTCCAATGAGCAGTTCTTC.

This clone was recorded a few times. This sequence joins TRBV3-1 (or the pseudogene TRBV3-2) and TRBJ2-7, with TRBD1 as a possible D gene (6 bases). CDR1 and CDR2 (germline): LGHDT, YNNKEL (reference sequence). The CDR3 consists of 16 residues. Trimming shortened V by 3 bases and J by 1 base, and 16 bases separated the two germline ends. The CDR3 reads CASSQGLTRGSYEQYF. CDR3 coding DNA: TGTGCCAGCAGCCAGGGCCTTACGAGGGGGTCCTACGAGCAGTACTTC.

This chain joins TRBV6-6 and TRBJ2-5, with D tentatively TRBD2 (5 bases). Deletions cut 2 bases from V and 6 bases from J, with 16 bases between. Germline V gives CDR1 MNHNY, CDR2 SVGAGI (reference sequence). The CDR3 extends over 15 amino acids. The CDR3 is CASSYPGQREKTQYF. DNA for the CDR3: TGTGCCAGCAGTTACCCCGGTCAAAGGGAGAAGACCCAGTACTTC.

CDR3 amino acids: CASSSSPGQVPIIYNEQFF. The CDR3 coding sequence is TGTGCCAGCAGCTCAAGCCCGGGACAGGTACCAATAATATACAATGAGCAGTTCTTC. The chain employs TRBV7-9 and TRBJ2-1; 8 bases map to TRBD1. CDR3 length: 19 residues. After removal of 4 bases from V and 4 bases from J, the junction contained 18 bases not matched to a gene. Germline CDR1 is SEHNR and CDR2 is FQNEAQ (reference sequence).

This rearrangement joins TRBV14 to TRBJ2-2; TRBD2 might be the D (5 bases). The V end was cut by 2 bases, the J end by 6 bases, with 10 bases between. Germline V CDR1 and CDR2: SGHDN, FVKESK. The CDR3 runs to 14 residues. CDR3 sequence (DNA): TGTGCCAGCAGCCAACAACTAGTGGCCGGGGAGCTGTTTTTT. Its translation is CASSQQLVAGELFF.

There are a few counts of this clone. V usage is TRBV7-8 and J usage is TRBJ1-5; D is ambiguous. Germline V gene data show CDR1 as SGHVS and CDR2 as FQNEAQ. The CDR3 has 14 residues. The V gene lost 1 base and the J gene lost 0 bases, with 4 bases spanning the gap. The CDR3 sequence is CASSLVASNQPQHF. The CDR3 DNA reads TGTGCCAGCAGCTTAGTGGCTAGCAATCAGCCCCAGCATTTT. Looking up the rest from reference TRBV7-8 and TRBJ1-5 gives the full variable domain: GAGVSQSPRYKVAKRGQDVALRCDPISGHVSLFWYQQALGQGPEFLTYFQNEAQLDKSGLPSDRFFAERPEGSVSTLKIQRTQQEDSAVYLCASSLVASNQPQHFGDGTRLSIL.